These 9 T cell receptor beta chains originate from one sample sequenced in a study of graft-versus-host responses after intestinal transplantation (dated by TCRdb to the early 2020s). Library method: the immunoSEQ multiplex PCR assay. Imported from immuneACCESS, the table was reduced by TCRdb to in-frame sequences with V and J called. These copies leave out some clones; in studies compared against another copy, an unresolved V gene accounts for under half, and the cause of the remainder is not known. The sample table contains around 43,000 clones; only one count was recorded for 91% of them. The ten largest make up 4% to 4.5% of the sample. The starting material was PBMCs, obtained 524 days after transplant. Source of these receptors: a human patient who received an intestinal transplant, so some T cells may come from the graft donor.

V and J are TRBV15 and TRBJ2-1; possibly TRBD1 or TRBD2 for D (5 bases each). Trimming stripped 0 bases from V and 10 bases from J, with 13 bases between. This CDR3 is 14 amino acids long. From germline, CDR1 is LNHNV and CDR2 YYDKDF (reference sequence). The CDR3 reads CATSRDGALGEQFF. For the CDR3, the DNA is TGTGCCACCAGCAGAGACGGGGCCTTGGGAGAGCAGTTCTTC.

The V call is TRBV19, the J call TRBJ2-2; 8 bases are shared with TRBD2. This CDR3 region has 17 residues. Trimming removed 5 bases from V and 4 bases from J; junction bases left unmatched: 12. Germline CDR1 LNHDA, CDR2 SQIVND (reference sequence). The CDR3 nucleotides read TGTGCCAGTAGTTCTACCTTTAGCGGGAAGAGCACCGGGGAGCTGTTTTTT. This translates into CASSSTFSGKSTGELFF.

The rearrangement uses TRBV10-2 and TRBJ2-1; 7 positions agree with TRBD1. The CDR3 sequence is 16 residues long. J lost 4 bases, V lost 0 bases, and 6 bases had no gene match. Germline loops: CDR1 WSHSY, CDR2 SAAADI. This CDR3 is CASSESWTGPYNEQFF. CDR3 sequence (DNA): TGCGCCAGCAGTGAGTCTTGGACAGGACCTTACAATGAGCAGTTCTTC.

The V call is TRBV16, the J call TRBJ2-1; 8 positions match TRBD2. This CDR3 region has 16 residues. Per germline, CDR1 KGHSY and CDR2 FQNENV. The V gene end was trimmed by 1 base and the J gene end by 7 bases; junction bases not matched to a gene: 9. The chain's CDR3 is CASSQWGAGTSNEQFF. The CDR3 DNA sequence: TGTGCCAGCAGCCAATGGGGGGCCGGGACTAGTAATGAGCAGTTCTTC.

The genes are TRBV7-2 and TRBJ2-2; D uncertain. The CDR3 sequence is 16 residues long. The ends were cut back, 2 bases at V and 3 bases at J, with 13 bases in the middle. CDR1 SGHTA and CDR2 FQGNSA come from the germline V gene. The CDR3 region has the DNA TGTGCCAGCAGCTTACAGTGGGATACTCACACCGGGGAGCTGTTTTTT. Residues: CASSLQWDTHTGELFF.

The rearrangement joins TRBV7-2 to TRBJ2-5; D ambiguous. CDR1 is SGHTA, CDR2 FQGNSA, per germline. V was trimmed by 5 bases and J by 0 bases, leaving 4 bases between them. The CDR3 covers 12 residues. The DNA for the CDR3 is TGTGCCAGCAGCCCCGACCAAGAGACCCAGTACTTC. As protein: CASSPDQETQYF.

The chain has TRBV30 and TRBJ2-2; D is undetermined. The CDR3 spans 14 residues. Between the trimmed V and J ends, which lost 0 bases and 1 base, there was a span of 6 bases. Germline V gives CDR1 GTSNPN, CDR2 SVGIG (reference sequence). The CDR3 DNA is TGTGCCTGGAGTGTACTCATGAACACCGGGGAGCTGTTTTTT. Protein sequence: CAWSVLMNTGELFF.

The CDR3 nucleotides read TGTGCCTGGAGTGAATCAGGGGAGACAGATACGCAGTATTTT. It is translated as CAWSESGETDTQYF. This chain joins TRBV30 and TRBJ2-3, with D perhaps matching TRBD1 (6 bases). Per germline, CDR1 GTSNPN and CDR2 SVGIG (reference sequence). V dropped 1 base and J dropped 3 bases, with 11 bases sitting between them. The CDR3 runs 14 residues.

The chain links TRBV6-5 to TRBJ1-5; TRBD1 aligns across 9 bases. Germline lookup yields CDR1 MNHEY and CDR2 SVGAGI. CDR3 size: 14 residues. V was pared by 5 bases and J by 7 bases, with 6 bases of the junction left unmatched. This chain's CDR3 is CASSPGQGKQPQHF. In DNA, the CDR3 is TGTGCCAGCAGTCCCGGACAGGGGAAGCAGCCCCAGCATTTT.